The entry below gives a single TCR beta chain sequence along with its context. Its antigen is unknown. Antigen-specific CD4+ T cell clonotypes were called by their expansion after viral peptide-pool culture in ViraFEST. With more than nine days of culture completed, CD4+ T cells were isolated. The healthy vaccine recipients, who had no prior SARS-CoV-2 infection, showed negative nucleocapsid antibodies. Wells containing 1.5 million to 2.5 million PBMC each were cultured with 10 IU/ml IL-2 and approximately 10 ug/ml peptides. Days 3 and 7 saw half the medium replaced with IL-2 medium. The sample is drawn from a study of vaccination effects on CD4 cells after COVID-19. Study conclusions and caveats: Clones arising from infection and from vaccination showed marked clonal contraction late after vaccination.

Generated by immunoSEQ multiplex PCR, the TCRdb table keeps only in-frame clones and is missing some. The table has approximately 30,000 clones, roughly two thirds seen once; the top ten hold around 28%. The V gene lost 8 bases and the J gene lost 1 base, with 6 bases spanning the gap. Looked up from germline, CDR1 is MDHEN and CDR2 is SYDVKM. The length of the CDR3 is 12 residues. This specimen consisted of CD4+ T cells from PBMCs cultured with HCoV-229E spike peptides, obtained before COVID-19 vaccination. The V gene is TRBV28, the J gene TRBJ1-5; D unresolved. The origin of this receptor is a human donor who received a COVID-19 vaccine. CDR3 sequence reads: CASWVSNQPQHF. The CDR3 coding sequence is TGTGCCAGCTGGGTAAGCAATCAGCCCCAGCATTTT.